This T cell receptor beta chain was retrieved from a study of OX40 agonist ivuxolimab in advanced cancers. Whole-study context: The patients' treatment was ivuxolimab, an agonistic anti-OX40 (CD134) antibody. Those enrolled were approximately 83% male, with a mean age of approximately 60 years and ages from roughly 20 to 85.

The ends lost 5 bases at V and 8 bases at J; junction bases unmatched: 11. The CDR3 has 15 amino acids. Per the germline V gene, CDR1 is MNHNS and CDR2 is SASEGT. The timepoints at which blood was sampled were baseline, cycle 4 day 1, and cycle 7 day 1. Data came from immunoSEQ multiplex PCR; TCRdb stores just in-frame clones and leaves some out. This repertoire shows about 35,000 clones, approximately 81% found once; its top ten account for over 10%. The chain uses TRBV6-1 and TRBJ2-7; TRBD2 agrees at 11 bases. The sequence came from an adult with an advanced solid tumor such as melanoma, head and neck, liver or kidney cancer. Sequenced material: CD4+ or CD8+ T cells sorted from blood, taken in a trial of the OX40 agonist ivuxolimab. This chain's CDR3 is CASSLGTSGSTKQYF. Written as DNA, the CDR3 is TGTGCCAGCAGTCTCGGGACTAGCGGATCTACGAAGCAGTACTTC.